This T cell receptor (beta chain) was identified in a study of cytomegalovirus exposure and HLA in healthy donors (dated by TCRdb to 2015 to 2018). In the study overall: According to an earlier analysis of several hundred of the donors, 150 million to 200 million T cells yielded 120 million or so unique TCR beta sequences and about 300 Gb of sequence data. An early release covering more than 500 HLA-typed donors comprised about 320 gigabases of sequencing data and roughly 86 million unique TCR sequences. Among the roughly 390 genotyped donors, approximately 82% belonged to the genetic ancestry cluster associated with self-reported Caucasian donors. Rather than using new phenotypic data, the later analysis identified candidate immune exposures from TCR beta sequences and from how often those sequences occurred across donors. Besides the first cohort of 500 to 700 subjects, a separate validation cohort made up of 120 different subjects was used. The number of donors typed differed by locus, with about 620-630 for A, B, C, DRB1 and DQB1, roughly 550 for DQA1, nearly 610 for DPA1, and approximately 470 for DPB1. The study combined high-throughput TCR immunosequencing, statistical association of individual TCRs with disease status, and machine learning to predict cytomegalovirus infection status. An earlier analysis of around 580 of the donors used high-throughput TCR beta sequencing to judge whether each TCR beta V gene segment behaved as functional or pseudogenic. Roughly five DR-DQ haplotypes were handled as single units for association and clustering because linkage in the cohort was strong. Using immunosequencing, the study profiled T cell repertoires from fewer than 850 subjects and related those repertoires to cytomegalovirus serostatus. Alongside the repertoire data, information on donor age, sex, ethnicity and CMV serostatus was compiled. Every discovery cohort repertoire had been produced on one sequencing platform. A later genetic analysis used genome-wide SNP genotypes for about three fifths of the roughly 700 donors, treating that subset as a discovery cohort. Among about 410 genotyped donors of the cohort, an average of roughly 230,000 unique TCR beta nucleotide sequences was sequenced per donor, of which roughly 17% were non-productive. In a later analysis, previously published TCR beta repertoires from roughly 710 donors were re-analyzed and high-resolution HLA genotyping was added so that TCR occurrence patterns could be studied. The aim of the study was to test whether cataloging public T cell receptors could identify signatures of past pathogen exposure. Both class I and class II loci were covered by HLA typing, at four-digit resolution.

The cohort consisted of fewer than 700 healthy bone marrow donors. At the time of sampling, every cohort member was nominally healthy, though immune exposures that went unrecorded were likely present. The donor was CMV seronegative and belonged to the group of more than 300 seronegative cohort members. Each donor provided a peripheral blood sample, and peripheral blood mononuclear cells were used for TCR beta sequencing. The Qiagen DNeasy Blood Extraction Kit was used to extract genomic DNA from the blood cell samples. The CDR3 goes from the cysteine to the phenylalanine over 12 residues. CDR3 DNA is the only sequence kept; it has 36 bases, read in frame from the first base. CDR1 SQVTM and CDR2 ANQGSEA are derived from the germline V gene. V loses 4 bases of germline sequence and J loses 7 bases, and the interval between the two ends is 13 bases. Notes on this clone: This receptor's antigen is unknown. Base qualities are not provided; no much larger clone lies one nucleotide away.

Overall results and qualifications from the work: This cohort had only TCR beta chains sequenced, and the lack of alpha or paired-chain data limited which features could be detected. In a later genetic analysis, a missense DCLRE1C variant was associated with V-gene and J-gene trimming of TCR beta chains, and the association was replicated in an independent cohort. The study listed around 160 TCR beta chains as associated with cytomegalovirus. A further reported finding was that TCR beta sequences accurately predicted the HLA-A and HLA-B alleles for most subjects in the first cohort. Correlated functional status among segregating V segments might be attributable to linkage disequilibrium, but an unknown experimental factor could not be ruled out. Presence/absence analyses assumed roughly uniform sequencing depth across donors, an assumption that may not hold. In both the original and validation cohorts, the classifier was reported to diagnose cytomegalovirus status with high specificity and sensitivity. A later analysis associated approximately 17,000 TCR beta sequences with specific HLA alleles at a false discovery rate of 0.05. The authors suggested that the approach could potentially be generalized to other disease states and immunological phenotypes. Most TCR sequences were seen in very few donors, while some public TCRs were found in many individuals. A cluster of highly shared sequence variants was judged likely to be a technical artifact of the sequencing pipeline. HLA typing was unavailable for some donors at each locus, so association tests used only the typed subset. According to a later analysis, TCR association rates differed among HLA loci, with DRB1 alleles showing the most associated TCRs and HLA-C alleles showing the fewest. An earlier analysis of approximately 600 of the donors showed that most TCR beta V segments appeared in productive rearrangements either about 87% or about 30% of the time, which broadly matched IMGT annotations. Because counts were too low, roughly 18 rarely observed V segments, including chromosome 9 orphons, were left out of the earlier analysis of a few hundred of the donors. Compared with the approximately 670-donor mean, donors in an Asian-associated ancestry cluster had fewer N-insertions in productive TCRs, according to a later genetic analysis. Compared with equally common non-associated chains, HLA-associated TCR beta chains in a later analysis were more clonally expanded and had lower generation probabilities. Some IMGT-functional V segments, including TRBV6-2 and TRBV6-3, could not be distinguished by the 87-base-pair reads and were therefore excluded. Assigning TCR associations to individual alleles was difficult when HLA alleles, especially DR and DQ, strongly co-occurred. According to a later analysis, parvovirus B19, influenza, CMV and Epstein-Barr virus appeared linked to several top co-occurrence clusters. Three of the identified cytomegalovirus-associated TCR beta chains were confirmed in vitro to be specific for cytomegalovirus antigens. CMV serostatus was the only immune exposure information available for the cohort. According to a later analysis, most CMV-associated TCR beta chains appeared to be HLA-restricted, and the HLA associations seemed to be driven largely by CMV exposure.

Libraries came from the immunoSEQ multiplex PCR assay. The multiplex PCR relied on a mix of 60 forward primers for TCR Vbeta segments and 13 reverse primers for TCR Jbeta segments. The CDR3 region of rearranged TCR beta genes was amplified from genomic DNA by a multiplex PCR assay. The amplified TCR beta libraries were sequenced on the Illumina HiSeq System as 87-base-pair reads. The authors' analysis ran thus. In a later analysis, tens of millions of unique TCR beta chains were counted across the approximately 670 repertoires, and around 10 million of these chains were shared by at least two donors. Raw reads were error-corrected and collapsed into unique sequences by a nearest-neighbor algorithm in which closely related sequences were merged to remove PCR and sequencing errors. CDR3 sequences were aligned to IMGT reference sequences to assign V, D and J gene segments. For a sequence to be retained, a match of at least six nucleotides to both a V gene segment and a J gene segment was required. A rearrangement counted as productive if the CDR3 had no stop codons and remained in frame with V and J, and every other rearrangement counted as non-productive. CDR3 was defined by IMGT convention, running from the second conserved V-encoded cysteine to the conserved J-encoded phenylalanine. The earlier analysis of about 610 of the donors excluded sequences that lacked an unambiguous match to a single V gene segment. An earlier analysis of a few hundred of the donors classified V segments as functional when productive rearrangements were above 56.7% and as segregating when the standard deviation between donors was above 5%. A statistical classification framework was built to diagnose cytomegalovirus status from the catalog of TCR beta chain sequences. A later analysis assigned V and J genes by comparing TCR nucleotide sequences with IMGT/GENE-DB human TR gene sequences. In a later analysis, CDR3 sequences and most-parsimonious VDJ recombination scenarios were assigned using the TCRdist pipeline. In a later analysis, each TCR beta chain was defined by its CDR3 amino acid sequence together with its V-gene family, and reads without a unique V-gene family were excluded. A later analysis removed 600 or so highly shared, low-generation-probability nucleotide sequences to deal with suspected cross-contamination and a sequencing artifact. For each public chain, a later analysis derived a clonal expansion index from normalized ranks of inferred template counts within each repertoire. In a later analysis, generation probabilities were computed using a VDJ recombination model fitted to out-of-frame rearrangements, and the results were checked against IGoR. In a later analysis, hypergeometric tests were used to score TCR-TCR, TCR-HLA and TCR-CMV co-occurrence, with a repertoire-size bias correction applied to TCR pairs. To estimate false discovery rates, a later analysis permuted the HLA or CMV assignments 20 times. In a later analysis, co-occurring TCRs were grouped using DBSCAN, and TCRdist sequence similarity was added for clustering within HLA-allele-positive subsets. Co-occurrence clustering excluded repertoires with fewer than 30,000 or more than 120,000 public chains, plus five with anomalous nucleotide sharing. TCRdb retrieved this table from immuneACCESS and kept in-frame rearrangements only. Not all clones are present; in checked studies, unresolved V genes account for under half, and no reason is known for the remainder. Clonal size and the V and J genes are those of that table, whereas D and trimming came from the DNA. The sample has 35,000 or so clones on record, 81% of them singletons. Together, the top ten hold roughly 8.8% of the sample.

The chain couples TRBV29-1 to TRBJ1-1; the D gene cannot be named for sure. The sequencing input was PBMCs. This receptor was identified in a woman aged 40 to 49 in good health and CMV-seronegative. The CDR3 here reads CSVGGFVSEAFF. The DNA sequence is given as TGCAGCGTTGGAGGATTTGTCAGTGAAGCTTTCTTT.